The T cell receptor (beta chain) under discussion was sequenced for a study of molecular identifiers for immune sequencing clone quantification. From the PCR reads, TCRdb called clonotypes with MiXCR, one entry per CDR3 protein. The sample yields more than 550,000 distinct CDR3 sequences, over 25% seen once. From germline, CDR1 is KGHDR and CDR2 SFDVKD. This CDR3 region has 16 residues. Findings and caveats of the study: Among effectors, clones above 20 RNA copies held over 98% of molecules; among naive cells, under 1%. Spiked Jurkat TCR RNA originating from one cell could reportedly be identified amid one million naive cells. Clone sizes could be underestimated for highly expanded clones when identical TCR molecules share a barcode.

Points on this clonotype: Its antigen is undetermined. Germline is not matched at one junction end, which may reflect a read error.

Sample: naive CD8+ T cells from blood, with Jurkat cell RNA spiked in. Documented subset: FACS-sorted CD8+CD4-CCR7+CD45RA+ naive T cells. The genes are TRBV24-1 and TRBJ2-2, with D possibly called TRBD1 or TRBD2 (5 bases each). The clonotype originates from a human donor in good health. Some libraries in this study had Jurkat cell RNA spiked in. DNA of the CDR3: TGTGCCACCGGTGATTTATGGGGGACCGACACCGGGGAGCTGTTTTTT. Translated: CATGDLWGTDTGELFF.